These T cell receptor beta chains were read from a single sample in a study of identical twins. TCRdb reprocessed the 5' RACE reads via MiXCR and lists one record per CDR3 protein. Counted here are about 920,000 distinct CDR3 sequences, roughly an eighth occurring once; the ten biggest clones make up about 1.6%. The data also belong to a second study, concerning yellow fever vaccine responses in identical twins.

The sequencing sample was made of PBMCs. The receptors were sampled from a woman younger than 35 in good health. Both conserved end residues are part of each CDR3. The D gene is left open where the match is weak. For some rows the clone size is stated as once, few or many, or as a class when expanded; others skip it.

d_gene | j_gene | abundance | v_gene | CDR3nt | CDR3aa
- | TRBJ2-7 | many | TRBV12-3/TRBV12-4 | TGTGCCAGCAGTTCCTCGTCAGAGACACCCTACGAGCAGTACTTC | CASSSSSETPYEQYF
TRBD2 | TRBJ2-1 | - | TRBV3-1 | TGTGCCAGCAGCCAAAGAACTAGCGGGAGGGCGGTTGAGCAGTTCTTC | CASSQRTSGRAVEQFF
- | TRBJ2-2 | many | TRBV11-2 | TGTGCCAGCAGCTCCACCCCGAAGGGAGTACTGAACACCGGGGAGCTGTTTTTT | CASSSTPKGVLNTGELFF
- | TRBJ1-1 | few | TRBV4-2 | TGTGCCAGCAGCCAAGATCTGATAATGAACACTGAAGCTTTCTTT | CASSQDLIMNTEAFF
- | TRBJ2-1 | many | TRBV5-6 | TGTGCCAGCAGCTTTGAACTACGGAACAATGAGCAGTTCTTC | CASSFELRNNEQFF
- | TRBJ2-7 | many | TRBV12-3/TRBV12-4 | TGTGCCAGCAGTTTGGTTACTTCAAGCGAGCAGTACTTC | CASSLVTSSEQYF
- | TRBJ2-3 | many | TRBV5-5 | TGTGCCAGCAGCTCCCTAGCCGCTAGCACAGATACGCAGTATTTT | CASSSLAASTDTQYF
- | TRBJ1-2 | - | TRBV20-1 | TGCAGTGCGAAAAGGACTGGGATCTATGGCTACACCTTC | CSAKRTGIYGYTF
TRBD1 | TRBJ1-4 | - | TRBV5-1 | TGCGCCAGCAGGGCTTTAACAGGGGACAACGAAAAACTGTTTTTT | CASRALTGDNEKLFF
TRBD1 | TRBJ1-5 | many | TRBV27 | TGTGCCAGCAGTTTATCGACAGGGAGAGGTCAGCCCCAGCATTTT | CASSLSTGRGQPQHF
TRBD2 | TRBJ2-1 | - | TRBV20-1 | TGCAGTGCGATAGCGGGAGGACCAAATGAGCAGTTCTTC | CSAIAGGPNEQFF
- | TRBJ2-1 | - | TRBV6-1 | TGTGCCAGCACCCATTGGCAGGTGGGCAATGAGCAGTTCTTC | CASTHWQVGNEQFF
TRBD2 | TRBJ2-1 | - | TRBV7-9 | TGTGCCAGCAGCTTAGTCCTAGCGGGAGCCATACTCTTCTTC | CASSLVLAGAILFF
- | TRBJ2-5 | once | TRBV9 | TGTGCCAGCAGCGTAGGTCAACACCAAGAGACCCAGTACTTC | CASSVGQHQETQYF
- | TRBJ2-3 | - | TRBV20-1 | TGCAGTGCTAGCCGGTCTAGCCTACGCACAGATACGCAGTATTTT | CSASRSSLRTDTQYF
TRBD2 | TRBJ2-1 | few | TRBV11-2 | TGTGCCAGCAGCTTAGCGGGGGGGCTGTCTGAGCAGTTCTTC | CASSLAGGLSEQFF
- | TRBJ2-7 | few | TRBV3-1 | TGTGCCAGCACCATAGCGGTCGGATACGAGCAGTACTTC | CASTIAVGYEQYF
TRBD1 | TRBJ2-2 | - | TRBV5-1 | TGCGCCAGCAGGCTCACAGGACAGGGCACCGGGGAGCTGTTTTTT | CASRLTGQGTGELFF
TRBD1 | TRBJ2-7 | - | TRBV2 | TGTGCCAGCAGTGTGGCGACAGGGGGCTACGAGCAGTACTTC | CASSVATGGYEQYF
TRBD1 | TRBJ2-1 | many | TRBV5-1 | TGCGCCAGCAGCTCAGGACAGGGTTCCAATGAGCAGTTCTTC | CASSSGQGSNEQFF
- | TRBJ1-2 | few | TRBV12-3/TRBV12-4 | TGTGCCATCCAGTTAGGGTCCAGAACCTACACCTTC | CAIQLGSRTYTF
TRBD1 | TRBJ2-3 | few | TRBV5-1 | TGCGCCAGCAGCCAACAGGGGGCCTGGACAGATACGCAGTATTTT | CASSQQGAWTDTQYF
TRBD1 | TRBJ2-1 | - | TRBV28 | TGTGCCAGCAGTAAACGGACAGGGTGGCCATACAATGAGCAGTTCTTC | CASSKRTGWPYNEQFF
- | TRBJ2-3 | many | TRBV11-2 | TGTGCCAGCAGCTTAGGGAGGGCAAGCACAGATACGCAGTATTTT | CASSLGRASTDTQYF
- | TRBJ2-5 | few | TRBV29-1 | TGCAGCGTTGAGCAGGGGGGCGGGACCCAGTACTTC | CSVEQGGGTQYF
TRBD2 | TRBJ2-7 | - | TRBV2 | TGTGCCAGCAGGCGGGAGAACGAGCAGTACTTC | CASRRENEQYF
TRBD1 | TRBJ2-1 | - | TRBV5-5 | TGTGCCAGCAGCTTGCGACAGGGGCCTTACAATGAGCAGTTCTTC | CASSLRQGPYNEQFF
- | TRBJ2-6 | - | TRBV7-3 | TGTGCCAGCAGCTTGGGGACTTCCCGCTCTGGGGCCAACGTCCTGACTTTC | CASSLGTSRSGANVLTF
TRBD2 | TRBJ2-1 | - | TRBV13 | TGTGCCAGCAGCTCGGGACTAGCGGGATCGTATGAGCAGTTCTTC | CASSSGLAGSYEQFF
TRBD1 | TRBJ1-1 | few | TRBV6-5 | TGTGCCAGCAGTTACTCATTTGGAGGGGGCAACACTGAAGCTTTCTTT | CASSYSFGGGNTEAFF
- | TRBJ2-7 | few | TRBV4-2 | TGTGCCAGCAGCCAAGGGGACAGCGGGAGTTACGAGCAGTACTTC | CASSQGDSGSYEQYF
- | TRBJ2-1 | - | TRBV6-5 | TGTGCCAGCAGTTACGGGTCGGGACCCTCCAATGAGCAGTTCTTC | CASSYGSGPSNEQFF
TRBD1 | TRBJ2-5 | - | TRBV7-2 | TGTGCCAGCAGCTTAGTCGGACAGGGGGCGGTGGAGACCCAGTACTTC | CASSLVGQGAVETQYF
TRBD1 | TRBJ2-1 | many | TRBV24-1 | TGTGCCACCAGTGATTTCCAGGGGGCGAATGAGCAGTTCTTC | CATSDFQGANEQFF
TRBD2 | TRBJ2-1 | few | TRBV14 | TGTGCCAGCAGCCCCTATGAGTCGGGACTAGCGAGAATCGATGAGCAGTTCTTC | CASSPYESGLARIDEQFF
- | TRBJ2-2 | - | TRBV6-1 | TGTGCCAGCAGTAGCGCTGGGCAGGGAAACACCGGGGAGCTGTTTTTT | CASSSAGQGNTGELFF
TRBD1 | TRBJ2-7 | - | TRBV5-1 | TGCGCCAGCAGCTTGGCCCTGGGACAGGGACTTTACGAGCAGTACTTC | CASSLALGQGLYEQYF
- | TRBJ2-2 | many | TRBV28 | TGTGCCACGACGGGAAACACCGGGGAGCTGTTTTTT | CATTGNTGELFF
TRBD2 | TRBJ2-7 | - | TRBV11-2 | TGTGCCAGCAGGGATGCCGCGGGAGCACCCTACGAGCAGTACTTC | CASRDAAGAPYEQYF
TRBD2 | TRBJ2-7 | - | TRBV28 | TGTGCCAGCCATCTAGCGGGAACCTCCTACGAGCAGTACTTC | CASHLAGTSYEQYF
- | TRBJ1-6 | - | TRBV5-5 | TGTGCCAGCAGCCCGAATGGGTCACCCCTCCACTTT | CASSPNGSPLHF
TRBD1 | TRBJ1-1 | - | TRBV12-3/TRBV12-4 | TGTGCCAGCAGCCCGACAGGGTATAATGAAGCTTTCTTT | CASSPTGYNEAFF
TRBD1 | TRBJ1-5 | - | TRBV10-2 | TGCGCCAGCAGTGAGTCAGGGGGCCATCAGCCCCAGCATTTT | CASSESGGHQPQHF
TRBD2 | TRBJ2-1 | - | TRBV7-2 | TGTGCCATCAGCTCAAGACTAGCGGGAGACGGTGAGCAGTTCTTC | CAISSRLAGDGEQFF
- | TRBJ2-3 | few | TRBV7-2 | TGTGCCAGCAGCTTAGAAGTCGGGAGATCCGATACGCAGTATTTT | CASSLEVGRSDTQYF
TRBD1 | TRBJ2-7 | few | TRBV28 | TGTGCCAGCAGTTTAACCGGGACAGGGGTCGAGCAGTACTTC | CASSLTGTGVEQYF
- | TRBJ1-2 | few | TRBV7-9 | TGTGCCAGCAGCTTAGTCCAGTATGGCTACACCTTC | CASSLVQYGYTF
TRBD1 | TRBJ1-3 | few | TRBV6-1 | TGTGCCAGCAGCCTCGGGACAGGGGGTGGAAACACCATATATTTT | CASSLGTGGGNTIYF
- | TRBJ2-2 | - | TRBV5-1 | TGCGCCAGCCCCCATGGGGAGACCGGGGAGCTGTTTTTT | CASPHGETGELFF
- | TRBJ2-2 | - | TRBV29-1 | TGCAGCGTGTTACCGGGACTGAACACCGGGGAGCTGTTTTTT | CSVLPGLNTGELFF
- | TRBJ2-2 | - | TRBV10-3 | TGTGCCATCAGGGGGAGTACCGGGGAGCTGTTTTTT | CAIRGSTGELFF
- | TRBJ2-5 | - | TRBV13 | TGTGCCAGCAGTTCGGACGGGGCCCAAGAGACCCAGTACTTC | CASSSDGAQETQYF
- | TRBJ2-5 | many | TRBV12-5 | TGTGCTAGTGGTTTGGTACGGGAGACCCAGTACTTC | CASGLVRETQYF
- | TRBJ2-7 | few | TRBV28 | TGTGCCAGCAGTTTCCAACTATACGAGCAGTACTTC | CASSFQLYEQYF
- | TRBJ1-2 | - | TRBV7-3 | TGTGCCAGCAGCTTAAGTCAGGGGCAAGGCTACACCTTC | CASSLSQGQGYTF